The 10 T cell receptor beta chains below come from one sample, sequenced in a study of T cell responses to AZD1222 COVID-19 vaccine. Clones were read by immunoSEQ multiplex PCR, and TCRdb kept only the in-frame ones, dropping some. This sample has 100,000 to 150,000 clones, with around 90% found just once. This specimen was peripheral blood, taken on day 0 of AZD1222 vaccination. The receptors come from an adult in good health.

This clone has just one count. The gene calls are TRBV7-2 and TRBJ1-2; the match to TRBD1 covers 9 bases. Per germline, CDR1 SGHTA and CDR2 FQGNSA. The CDR3 totals 16 residues. Germline trimming cut 5 bases from V and 0 bases from J; bases unmatched to any gene: 7. The CDR3 DNA follows: TGTGCCAGCAGCATTGCCGGGACAGGGTCTAACTATGGCTACACCTTC. Its protein product is CASSIAGTGSNYGYTF.

The V and J genes are TRBV5-5 and TRBJ1-1; D is perhaps TRBD1 (5 bases). With 5 bases removed from V and 10 bases from J, the gap between germline ends came to 18 bases. The CDR3 contains 13 residues. Germline lookup yields CDR1 SGHKS and CDR2 YYEKEE (reference sequence). The CDR3 nucleotides are TGTGCCAGCAGTCCTGACAGCCTCGAGCGAGCTTTCTTT. It is translated as CASSPDSLERAFF. The whole variable domain, remainder taken from reference TRBV5-5 and TRBJ1-1, is DAGVTQSPTHLIKTRGQQVTLRCSPISGHKSVSWYQQVLGQGPQFIFQYYEKEERGRGNFPDRFSARQFPNYSSELNVNALLLGDSALYLCASSPDSLERAFFGQGTRLTVV.

V gene TRBV7-8 combines with J gene TRBJ2-2; possibly TRBD1 for D (6 bases). This CDR3 contains 15 residues. Trimming took 5 bases from V and 8 from J, leaving 18 bases between them. CDR1 is SGHVS, CDR2 FQNEAQ, per germline. In DNA form, the CDR3 reads TGTGCCAGCAGCCTGGACAGCCGGTATGCGGGGGAGCTGTTTTTT. Its protein is CASSLDSRYAGELFF.

CDR3 in DNA: TGTGCCAGCAGTTTATCGGGAGATAGTATTTCCTACGAGCAGTACTTC. Translated: CASSLSGDSISYEQYF. The gene calls are TRBV27 and TRBJ2-7; tentatively, D is TRBD2 (5 bases). This CDR3 comprises 16 residues. Germline loops: CDR1 MNHEY, CDR2 SMNVEV (reference sequence). With 0 bases removed from V and 1 base from J, the gap between germline ends came to 13 bases.

This chain links TRBV6-6 with TRBJ1-4; D not resolved. The length of the CDR3 is 13 residues. Trimming took off 6 bases at V and 0 bases at J, with 5 bases between the two ends. Germline assignment: CDR1 MNHNY and CDR2 SVGAGI (reference sequence). CDR3: CASSSTTNEKLFF. Here the CDR3 DNA reads TGTGCCAGCAGCTCCACAACTAATGAAAAACTGTTTTTT.

This chain uses TRBV14 with TRBJ2-5, with D tentatively TRBD1 or TRBD2 (5 bases each). V dropped 4 bases and J dropped 5 bases, with 14 bases sitting between them. Germline V gene lookup returns CDR1 SGHDN and CDR2 FVKESK. CDR3 size: 14 residues. The CDR3 is CASSPWGTAETQYF. The CDR3 coding sequence is TGTGCCAGCAGCCCCTGGGGGACGGCGGAGACCCAGTACTTC.

The rearrangement uses TRBV2 and TRBJ2-3; D is undetermined. CDR1 is SNHLY, CDR2 FYNNEI, per germline. The CDR3 extends over 11 amino acids. Trimming left V 8 bases short and J 4 bases short, with 7 bases between. The CDR3 loop reads CASSSSDTQYF. CDR3 bases: TGTGCCAGCTCATCATCAGATACGCAGTATTTT.

V usage is TRBV7-9 and J usage is TRBJ1-5; 8 positions match TRBD1. CDR1 SEHNR and CDR2 FQNEAQ come from the germline V gene (reference sequence). The CDR3 contains 18 residues. V was pared by 1 base and J by 1 base, with 9 bases of the junction left unmatched. This CDR3 reads CASSLVRTGIGSNQPQHF. In nucleotides, the CDR3 is TGTGCCAGCAGCTTAGTCCGGACAGGGATTGGGAGCAATCAGCCCCAGCATTTT.

This clone was counted only a few times. This chain links TRBV6-5 with TRBJ1-2; unclear D gene. The CDR3 loop spans 15 amino acids. Looked up from germline, CDR1 is MNHEY and CDR2 is SVGAGI. V was clipped by 8 bases and J by 3 bases, with 19 bases between them. CDR3: CASGPLRAGDYGYTF. CDR3 nucleotides: TGTGCCAGCGGACCCCTGAGGGCGGGTGACTATGGCTACACCTTC.

This chain links TRBV4-3 with TRBJ2-1, with D uncertain. CDR3 size: 15 residues. The germline V and J ends were trimmed by 1 base and 0 bases, with 7 bases remaining between them. The germline CDR1 and CDR2 sequences are LGHNA and YSLEER. The CDR3 sequence: CASSQGGVSYNEQFF. CDR3 coding DNA: TGCGCCAGCAGCCAAGGAGGTGTCTCCTACAATGAGCAGTTCTTC.